The 12 T cell receptor beta chains below come from one sample, sequenced in a study of shared clonotypes between healthy human individuals. This table comes from immunoSEQ multiplex PCR, and its TCRdb copy is limited to in-frame clones, with some not included. In the table there are roughly 600,000 clones, roughly 98% of which are singletons. In the naive CD8 group, cells lacked CD45RO and were positively selected for CCR7, so terminally differentiated effector memory CD45RA+ cells were left out. Input material: naive CD8+ T cells sorted from blood. These receptor sequences come from a young man in good health.

Concerning this clone itself: Other DNA sequences within the sample encode an identical CDR3. V gene TRBV9 combines with J gene TRBJ1-5; D not resolved. This CDR3 has 15 residues. The V gene lost 0 bases and the J gene lost 4 bases, with 11 bases spanning the gap. The germline gives CDR1 SGDLS, CDR2 YYNGEE. The CDR3 DNA reads as TGTGCCAGCAGCGTAGGTGGCGCCTCGAATCAGCCCCAGCATTTT. Its protein is CASSVGGASNQPQHF.

The CDR3 loop reads CASSYSSGLSEKLFF. The CDR3 nucleotides read TGTGCCAGCAGTTACTCTTCAGGGTTGAGTGAAAAACTGTTTTTT. This chain connects TRBV6-5 to TRBJ1-4; D may be TRBD1 (5 bases). The V and J ends lost 0 bases and 7 bases respectively, with 12 bases between them. This CDR3 is 15 amino acids long. Per the germline V gene, CDR1 is MNHEY and CDR2 is SVGAGI.

The V call is TRBV9, the J call TRBJ2-3, with 9 bases aligning to TRBD2. V shed 0 bases, J shed 5 bases, and the junction held 7 bases outside the gene matches. The CDR3 spans 16 residues. Germline V gene data show CDR1 as SGDLS and CDR2 as YYNGEE. CDR3 coding DNA: TGTGCCAGCAGCGTAGGGCGCGGGGGGGCACAAGATACGCAGTATTTT. Translated: CASSVGRGGAQDTQYF.

The chain recombines TRBV5-5 with TRBJ2-7; no clear D gene. Germline CDR1 reads SGHKS; CDR2 reads YYEKEE (reference sequence). This CDR3 region has 16 residues. V was pared by 5 bases and J by 2 bases, with 20 bases between. The CDR3 protein is CASSRPFGQTAYEQYF. In DNA form, the CDR3 reads TGTGCCAGCAGTCGACCTTTCGGGCAGACCGCCTACGAGCAGTACTTC.

This chain uses TRBV5-1 with TRBJ2-1; weak D call: TRBD1 (5 bases). Germline-derived CDR1 and CDR2 are SGHRS and YFSETQ. The V and J ends lost 3 bases and 0 bases respectively, with 16 bases between them. The CDR3 contains 17 residues. The CDR3 protein is CASSSDSPRSSYNEQFF. Written as DNA, the CDR3 is TGCGCCAGCAGCTCCGACAGTCCTCGAAGCTCCTACAATGAGCAGTTCTTC.

Concerning this clone: Additional DNA sequences in this sample encode the identical CDR3. The chain couples TRBV27 to TRBJ2-3; TRBD2 matches 12 bases. The CDR3 totals 15 residues. Germline V gene lookup returns CDR1 MNHEY and CDR2 SMNVEV (reference sequence). With 2 bases clipped from V and 3 bases from J, the junction kept 0 bases outside the gene matches. The CDR3 nucleotides read TGTGCCAGCAGTTTAGGGACTAGCGGGACAGATACGCAGTATTTT. It codes for CASSLGTSGTDTQYF.

Notes on this clone: The same CDR3 also results from other DNA sequences found in this sample. The V call is TRBV27, the J call TRBJ2-7; no definite D call. V lost 3 bases and J 0 bases, leaving 6 bases between the germline ends. Germline CDR1 MNHEY, CDR2 SMNVEV (reference sequence). The CDR3 covers 13 residues. CDR3 sequence reads: CASSLASSYEQYF. The CDR3 DNA follows: TGTGCCAGCAGTTTGGCCAGCTCCTACGAGCAGTACTTC.

As for this clone: The sample holds other DNA sequences that translate to the same CDR3. This rearrangement joins TRBV7-9 to TRBJ2-7; 7 bases align to TRBD1. This CDR3 contains 12 residues. Germline loops: CDR1 SEHNR, CDR2 FQNEAQ (reference sequence). Trimming took 5 bases from V and 2 from J; bases not matched to a gene: 0. Written as DNA, the CDR3 is TGTGCCAGCAGCCAGGGGGCCTACGAGCAGTACTTC. This sequence encodes CASSQGAYEQYF.

V is TRBV6-1 and J is TRBJ1-2; D is unresolved. The CDR3 loop spans 15 amino acids. V was shortened by 1 base and J by 6 bases, with 15 bases between the two germline ends. From germline, CDR1 is MNHNS and CDR2 SASEGT. DNA of the CDR3: TGTGCCAGCAGTGAAGAAAAGGATCGAAGGAATGGCTACACCTTC. Translating it yields CASSEEKDRRNGYTF.

The chain recombines TRBV28 with TRBJ1-2; a weak D match, TRBD1 (5 bases). The CDR3 covers 15 residues. V lost 6 bases and J 8 bases, leaving 22 bases between the germline ends. Germline assignment: CDR1 MDHEN and CDR2 SYDVKM. DNA for the CDR3: TGTGCCAGCAGATCTCTCCGGGACTTAACATTCGGCTACACCTTC. Translation gives CASRSLRDLTFGYTF.

The V and J genes are TRBV7-2 and TRBJ2-7; TRBD1 agrees at 9 bases. The junction had 10 bases not matched to a gene; V was cut back by 5 bases and J by 2 bases. Per germline, CDR1 SGHTA and CDR2 FQGNSA. This CDR3 is 16 amino acids long. CDR3: CASSPYDRGWTYEQYF. The CDR3 nucleotides read TGTGCCAGCAGCCCCTACGACAGGGGGTGGACCTACGAGCAGTACTTC.

This chain connects TRBV4-1 to TRBJ2-7; 9 nucleotides line up with TRBD2. Looked up from germline, CDR1 is MGHRA and CDR2 is YSYEKL. J lost 4 bases, V lost 4 bases, and 11 bases had no gene match. The CDR3 consists of 16 residues. The CDR3 DNA reads as TGCGCCAGCAGCCCTCTTCTGACTAGCGGAGCATACGAGCAGTACTTC. Residues: CASSPLLTSGAYEQYF.